This TCR beta chain appears in the sequencing data of a study of blood T cell repertoires in COVID-19. About the research overall: The samples span acute and convalescent COVID-19 from the United States, Italy and Spain. T cells, B-cell-depleted T cells, or PBMCs provided the cDNA or gDNA that served as material.

The CDR3 consists of 15 residues. Germline-derived CDR1 and CDR2 are SGHVS and FNYEAQ. V gave up 5 bases and J gave up 7 bases; unmatched junction bases: 10. TCRdb's table, derived via immunoSEQ multiplex PCR, lists solely in-frame clones and lacks some. The sample has 150,000 or so clones, approximately 88% seen once. The V gene is TRBV7-6, the J gene TRBJ1-4; 7 bases match TRBD1. The TCR originated in a woman aged 55 to 70 with acute or convalescent COVID-19. Sequencing was performed on peripheral blood. Here the CDR3 reads CASSARQGQVEKLFF. DNA of the CDR3: TGTGCCAGCAGCGCAAGACAGGGCCAGGTTGAAAAACTGTTTTTT.